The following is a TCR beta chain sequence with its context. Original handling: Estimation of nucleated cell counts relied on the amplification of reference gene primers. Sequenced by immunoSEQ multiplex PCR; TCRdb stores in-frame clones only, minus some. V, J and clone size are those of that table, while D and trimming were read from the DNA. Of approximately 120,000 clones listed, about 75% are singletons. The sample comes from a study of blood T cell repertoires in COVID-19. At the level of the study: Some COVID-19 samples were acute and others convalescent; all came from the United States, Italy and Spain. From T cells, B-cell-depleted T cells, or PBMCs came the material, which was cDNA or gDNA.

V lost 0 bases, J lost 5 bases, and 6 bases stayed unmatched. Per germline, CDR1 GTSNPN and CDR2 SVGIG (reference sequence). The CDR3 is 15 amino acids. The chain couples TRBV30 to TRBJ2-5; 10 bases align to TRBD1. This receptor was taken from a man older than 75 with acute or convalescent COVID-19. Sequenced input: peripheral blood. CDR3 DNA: TGTGCCTGGAGTGTACCGACAGGGGGCGCGGAGACCCAGTACTTC. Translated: CAWSVPTGGAETQYF.